This T cell receptor (beta chain) is from a study of blood T cell repertoires in COVID-19. Looking at the study overall: Sources were T cells, B-cell-depleted T cells, or PBMCs; the material itself was cDNA or gDNA.

The CDR3 is 15 amino acids. Germline values: CDR1 SGHTA, CDR2 FQGNSA. Trimming took 5 bases from V and 2 from J, leaving 13 bases between them. Per the original data handling: Estimation of nucleated cell counts relied on the amplification of reference gene primers. Generated by immunoSEQ multiplex PCR, the TCRdb table keeps only in-frame clones and is missing some. V and J calls and clone size are copied from that table; D and trimming were computed from the DNA. The sample lists approximately 52,000 clones, approximately 91% occurring once. The chain has TRBV7-2 and TRBJ2-1; D is undetermined. Sequencing used peripheral blood. The clonotype comes from a man aged 45-65 years with active COVID-19. This chain's CDR3 is CASSKDGFPYNEQFF. The CDR3 DNA reads TGTGCCAGCAGCAAAGACGGGTTTCCCTACAATGAGCAGTTCTTC.